This T cell receptor (beta chain) was obtained from a study of PD-1 blockade in classical Hodgkin lymphoma. The wider study: A 3 mg/kg intravenous dose of nivolumab was received by patients every 2 weeks. Whole-study results and caveats: The study found complete responders had baseline diversity similar to newly diagnosed patients.

With regard to this clone: Its target is not known.

The sample's time point: cycle 4 day 1 (C4D1), after around six weeks of nivolumab. Each of the patients experienced relapse following autologous stem cell transplantation, and their brentuximab vedotin exposure differed. Patients showed best responses of complete response, partial response or progressive disease. The repertoire was sequenced with immunoSEQ multiplex PCR; TCRdb's copy has only in-frame clones and lacks some. This table has roughly 50,000 clones, more than 75% appearing once. The sequenced sample was peripheral blood mononuclear cells (PBMCs), obtained before the fourth cycle of nivolumab. The source of this sequence is a human donor with classical Hodgkin lymphoma.

CDR3 protein: CATRDGFHYGYTF. The CDR3 nucleotides are TGTGCCACCAGGGACGGATTCCATTATGGCTACACCTTC. This sequence joins TRBV28 and TRBJ1-2; D might be TRBD1 (5 bases). In germline, CDR1 is MDHEN, CDR2 SYDVKM. Trimming shortened V by 10 bases and J by 5 bases, and 17 bases separated the two germline ends. The CDR3 spans 13 residues.